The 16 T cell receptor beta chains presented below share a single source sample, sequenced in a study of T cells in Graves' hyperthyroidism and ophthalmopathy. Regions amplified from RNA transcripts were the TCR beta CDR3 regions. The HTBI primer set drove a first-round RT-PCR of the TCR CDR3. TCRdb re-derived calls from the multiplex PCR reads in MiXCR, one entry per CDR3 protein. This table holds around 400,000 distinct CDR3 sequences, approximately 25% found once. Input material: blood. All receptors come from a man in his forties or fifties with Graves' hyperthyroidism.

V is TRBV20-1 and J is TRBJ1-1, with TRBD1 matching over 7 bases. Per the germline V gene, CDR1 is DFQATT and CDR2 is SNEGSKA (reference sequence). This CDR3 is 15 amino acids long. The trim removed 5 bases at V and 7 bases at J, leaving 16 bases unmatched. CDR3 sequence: CSAPPPTGVVSEAFF. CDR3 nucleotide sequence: TGCAGTGCTCCTCCTCCAACAGGGGTGGTTAGTGAAGCTTTCTTT.

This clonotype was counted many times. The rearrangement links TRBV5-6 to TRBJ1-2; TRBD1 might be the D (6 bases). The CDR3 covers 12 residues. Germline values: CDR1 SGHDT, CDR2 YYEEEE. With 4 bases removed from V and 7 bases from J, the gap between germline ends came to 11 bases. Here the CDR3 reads CASSLNRVGYTF. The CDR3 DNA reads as TGTGCCAGCAGCCTGAACAGGGTTGGCTACACCTTC.

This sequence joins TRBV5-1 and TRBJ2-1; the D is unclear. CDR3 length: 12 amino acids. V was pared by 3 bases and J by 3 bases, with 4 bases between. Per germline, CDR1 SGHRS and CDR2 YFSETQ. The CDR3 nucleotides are TGCGCCAGCAGCTCCTACTACAATGAGCAGTTCTTC. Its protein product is CASSSYYNEQFF. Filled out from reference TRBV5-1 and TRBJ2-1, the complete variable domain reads KAGVTQTPRYLIKTRGQQVTLSCSPISGHRSVSWYQQTPGQGLQFLFEYFSETQRNKGNFPGRFSGRQFSNSRSEMNVSTLELGDSALYLCASSSYYNEQFFGPGTRLTVL.

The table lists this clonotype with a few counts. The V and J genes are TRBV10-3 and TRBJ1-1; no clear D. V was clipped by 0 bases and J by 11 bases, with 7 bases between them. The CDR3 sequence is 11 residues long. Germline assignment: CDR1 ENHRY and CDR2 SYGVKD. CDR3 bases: TGTGCCATCAGTGAGTCTGTCCGGGCTTTCTTT. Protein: CAISESVRAFF.

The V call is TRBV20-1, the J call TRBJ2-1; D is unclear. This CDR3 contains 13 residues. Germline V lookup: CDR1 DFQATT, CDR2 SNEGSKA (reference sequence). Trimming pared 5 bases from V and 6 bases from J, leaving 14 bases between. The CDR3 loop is CSAPGPQLNEQFF. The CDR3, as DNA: TGCAGTGCTCCTGGCCCCCAACTCAATGAGCAGTTCTTC.

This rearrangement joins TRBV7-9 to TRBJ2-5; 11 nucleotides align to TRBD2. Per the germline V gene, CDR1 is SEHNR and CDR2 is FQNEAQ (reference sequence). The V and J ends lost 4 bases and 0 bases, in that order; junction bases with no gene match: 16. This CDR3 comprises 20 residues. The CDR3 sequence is CASSSPADSGRAKYQETQYF. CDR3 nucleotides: TGTGCCAGCAGCTCCCCCGCGGATAGCGGGAGGGCCAAGTACCAAGAGACCCAGTACTTC.

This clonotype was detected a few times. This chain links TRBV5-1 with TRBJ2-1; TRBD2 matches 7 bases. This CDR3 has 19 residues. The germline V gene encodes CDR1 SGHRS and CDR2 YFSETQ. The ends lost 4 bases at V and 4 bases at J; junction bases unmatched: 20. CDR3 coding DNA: TGCGCCAGCAGCCCCGGGTGGGGAAATAGGACTAGTCGGTACAATGAGCAGTTCTTC. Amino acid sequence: CASSPGWGNRTSRYNEQFF. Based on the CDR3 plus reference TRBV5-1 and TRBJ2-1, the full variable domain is KAGVTQTPRYLIKTRGQQVTLSCSPISGHRSVSWYQQTPGQGLQFLFEYFSETQRNKGNFPGRFSGRQFSNSRSEMNVSTLELGDSALYLCASSPGWGNRTSRYNEQFFGPGTRLTVL.

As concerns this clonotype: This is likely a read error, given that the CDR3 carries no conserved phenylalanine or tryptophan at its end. The CDR3 loop reads CASSPSGGSTDTQYL. The CDR3 DNA is TGTGCCAGCAGCCCGAGCGGAGGGAGCACAGATACGCAGTATCTT. This chain uses TRBV12-3 or TRBV12-4 with TRBJ2-3; perhaps TRBD2 as D (6 bases). This CDR3 is built from 15 residues. Trimming took 6 bases from V and 0 from J, leaving 13 bases between them.

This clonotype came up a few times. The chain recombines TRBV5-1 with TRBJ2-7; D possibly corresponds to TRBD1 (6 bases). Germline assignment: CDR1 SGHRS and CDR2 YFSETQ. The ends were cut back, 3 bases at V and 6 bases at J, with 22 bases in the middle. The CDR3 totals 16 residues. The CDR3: CASSWTIPGHGGEQYF. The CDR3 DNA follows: TGCGCCAGCAGCTGGACAATTCCGGGACACGGAGGCGAGCAGTACTTC.

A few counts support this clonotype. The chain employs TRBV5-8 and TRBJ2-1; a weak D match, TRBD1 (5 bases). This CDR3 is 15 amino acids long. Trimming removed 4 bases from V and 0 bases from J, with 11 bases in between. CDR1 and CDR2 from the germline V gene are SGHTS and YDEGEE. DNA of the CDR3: TGTGCCAGCAGCGAGCAGGGAAGCTCCTACAATGAGCAGTTCTTC. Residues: CASSEQGSSYNEQFF.

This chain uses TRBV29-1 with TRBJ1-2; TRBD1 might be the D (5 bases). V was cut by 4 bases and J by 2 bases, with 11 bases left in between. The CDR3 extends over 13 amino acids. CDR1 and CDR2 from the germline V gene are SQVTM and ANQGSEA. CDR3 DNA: TGCAGCGTTGCCGGGGGGGAAAACTATGGCTACACCTTC. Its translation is CSVAGGENYGYTF.

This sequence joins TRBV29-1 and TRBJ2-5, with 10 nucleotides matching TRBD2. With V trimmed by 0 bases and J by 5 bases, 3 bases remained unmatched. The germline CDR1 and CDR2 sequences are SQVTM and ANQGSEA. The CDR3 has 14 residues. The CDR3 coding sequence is TGCAGCGTTGAAGAGGCTAGCGGGGGCGAGACCCAGTACTTC. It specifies CSVEEASGGETQYF.

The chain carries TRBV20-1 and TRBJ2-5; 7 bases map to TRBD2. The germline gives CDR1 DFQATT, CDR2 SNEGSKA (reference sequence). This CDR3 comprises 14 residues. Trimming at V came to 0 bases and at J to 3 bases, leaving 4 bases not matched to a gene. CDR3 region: CSAREGGLEETQYF. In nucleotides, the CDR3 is TGCAGTGCTAGAGAGGGGGGGTTGGAAGAGACCCAGTACTTC.

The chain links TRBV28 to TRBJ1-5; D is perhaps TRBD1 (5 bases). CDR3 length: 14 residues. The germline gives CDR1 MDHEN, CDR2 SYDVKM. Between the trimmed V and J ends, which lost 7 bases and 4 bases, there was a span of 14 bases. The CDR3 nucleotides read TGTGCCAGCACCACGGGGACGCAAAATCAGCCCCAGCATTTT. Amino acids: CASTTGTQNQPQHF.

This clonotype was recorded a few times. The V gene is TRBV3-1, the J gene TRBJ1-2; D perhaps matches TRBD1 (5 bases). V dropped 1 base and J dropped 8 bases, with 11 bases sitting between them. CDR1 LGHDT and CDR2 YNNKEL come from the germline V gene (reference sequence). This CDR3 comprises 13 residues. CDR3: CASSQGHSGGYTF. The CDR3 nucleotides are TGTGCCAGCAGCCAAGGACACTCAGGGGGCTACACCTTC.

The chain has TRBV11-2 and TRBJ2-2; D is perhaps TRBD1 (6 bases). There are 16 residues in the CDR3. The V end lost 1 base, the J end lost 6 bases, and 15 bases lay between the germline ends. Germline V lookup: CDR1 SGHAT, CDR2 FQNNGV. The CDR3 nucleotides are TGTGCCAGCAGCTTAGGTTTGGGGACACGGCCCGGGGAGCTGTTTTTT. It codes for CASSLGLGTRPGELFF.